What follows is one TCR beta chain and its context. This receptor's antigen is unknown. Base-call qualities are not available, and no considerably larger clone is one nucleotide away. This record comes from a study of blood T cells in healthy people across ages (dated by TCRdb to between 2015 and 2017). In the study overall: In model experiments, template switching captured roughly one uniquely barcoded TCR beta cDNA molecule for every two T cells. Donors of different ages were randomly distributed across sequencing lanes to avoid experimental bias. Donors were grouped into four age groups: young (average approximately 16 years), middle-aged (roughly 38), aged (around 60) and long-lived (around 80). Using the same blood draw, the study looked at two additional independent replicas of 1 million unique cDNA reads for two donors, one aged 18 to 29 and the other aged 80 or older. Using deep sequencing normalized with unique cDNA molecular identifiers, the study measured how TCR beta repertoire diversity changes with age. Results the study describes overall, beyond this receptor: Bulk unsorted PBMC profiling prevented conclusive comparison of naive and antigen-experienced compartments. The percentage of naive T cells measured by flow cytometry correlated strongly with observed TCR beta diversity. The long-lived group showed more naive CD4+ T cells, fewer expanded clones and increased TCR diversity than the aged group, suggesting age selection. Estimates of total diversity based on one million sequenced T cells were considered lower bounds and underestimates. Because donor CMV infection status was unknown, age-related changes in expanded clonotypes were potentially confounded. As age increased, observed TCR beta diversity per million T cells dropped in a roughly linear way, and a significant reduction was already evident by age about 40.

Libraries were constructed by 5' RACE. The listed sequencing device is Illumina HiSeq 2500. A second about 7 to 11 cycle PCR used a sample-barcoded 5' primer and a J-beta primer mix. A template-switch 5' adaptor carrying 12 random nucleotides introduced a unique molecular identifier onto each TCR beta cDNA molecule. Each sample yielded at least 2.5 million CDR3-containing paired-end reads. First-strand cDNA was synthesized from all RNA with the Mint cDNA synthesis kit, primed by a TRBC-specific oligonucleotide. All cDNA was treated with uracil-DNA glycosylase and then went through a first 18-cycle PCR with the universal primers M1SS and BC2_uni_R. Turning to the authors' computational methods: Each sample was normalized by randomly selecting 1 million high-quality reads, each carrying a distinct molecular identifier. Reads sharing molecular identifiers were discarded rather than binned into consensus sequences. MiTCR, with a Q25 quality threshold and the strictest error-elimination algorithm, was used for CDR3 identification, clonotype clustering and error correction. A nonparametric unseen species model using Euler transformation provided a lower-bound estimate of total TCR beta diversity. TCRdb reran the public reads through fastp at Q25 and MiXCR, keeping productive beta chains. A single entry per CDR3 protein holds the most common genes and DNA from its merged rows. The V and J calls were determined by TCRdb, not by the authors. This sample is represented by over a million distinct CDR3 sequences; roughly 45% of them were singletons. Clones ranked in the top ten supply 15% to 20% of the sample.

The junction shows trimming of 0 bases on V and 7 bases on J, plus 10 bases between the germline ends. The germline V gene sets CDR1 to SGDLS and CDR2 to YYNGEE. Reading from cysteine to phenylalanine, the CDR3 counts 13 amino acids. Just CDR3 DNA is preserved here, 39 bases in frame from base 1. Donors were around 37 systemically healthy Caucasian individuals from Russia aged roughly 6 to 95 years. Roughly 10 milliliters of peripheral blood were collected from each donor into EDTA-treated Vacutainer tubes. PBMCs were isolated by Ficoll-Paque density-gradient centrifugation, with at least 7 million obtained per sample. Trizol reagent was used to extract total RNA from the PBMCs, yielding at least 6 micrograms per sample. The percentages of naive CD45RAhigh/CD27high T cells were determined by flow cytometry on a PBMC aliquot from every donor.

The TCR sequence derives from a woman in her sixties or seventies in good health. The sequenced sample consisted of blood. The V gene is TRBV9 and the J gene is TRBJ1-2; the D gene remains uncertain. The bases read TGTGCCAGCAGCGTAGGGGTCGGCGGTGGCTACACCTTC. This codes for CASSVGVGGGYTF.